The rows below give T cell receptor beta chains drawn from one sample of a study of T cells in Graves' hyperthyroidism and ophthalmopathy. In TCRdb, the multiplex PCR reads were re-called with MiXCR into one record per CDR3 protein. The sample contains around 490,000 distinct CDR3 sequences, about 20% of which appear only once. The sample comprised blood. Receptors were obtained from a man between 40 and 49 years old with Graves' ophthalmopathy. Each CDR3 is given with its conserved first and last residue. The D gene is left open where the match is weak. Size tells how often a clone was seen (once, few, many) or the class of an expanded clone, and some rows leave it out.

>TRBJ1-1|TRBV6-2/TRBV6-3|TRBD1|-
TGTGCCAGCAGTTACGCGACAGGGAAGGGGGACACTGAAGCTTTCTTT
CASSYATGKGDTEAFF
>TRBJ2-3|TRBV20-1|-|-
TGCAGTGCTAGAGATTATACAGCGGAAACCCCAGATACGCAGTATTTT
CSARDYTAETPDTQYF
>TRBJ2-3|TRBV7-9|-|-
TGTGCCAGCAGCGAGGCTGCCCTACCGGACGATACGCAGTATTTT
CASSEAALPDDTQYF
>TRBJ2-3|TRBV24-1|-|few
TGTGCCACCAGTGAGGAGTCTAAGGGTGATACGCAGTATTTT
CATSEESKGDTQYF
>TRBJ2-1|TRBV11-2|-|many
TGTGCCAGCAGCGGAAGGGGAGAGCAGTTCTTC
CASSGRGEQFF
>TRBJ2-1|TRBV18|-|-
TGTGCCAGCTCACCACCTGATGGGACTCCCAGCTCCTACAATGAGCAGTTCTTC
CASSPPDGTPSSYNEQFF
>TRBJ1-2|TRBV24-1|-|few
TGTGCCACCAGTGATTTCTTTCAGGGCGGCTACACCTTC
CATSDFFQGGYTF
>TRBJ2-7|TRBV27|-|many
TGTGCCAGCAGGAGCTCCTACGAGCAGTACTTC
CASRSSYEQYF
>TRBJ1-1|TRBV7-2|TRBD1|few
TGTGCCAGCAGCTTAGGGGACAGGGGTGACACTGAAGCTTTCTTT
CASSLGDRGDTEAFF
>TRBJ1-1|TRBV10-2|-|-
TGCGCCAGCCGATGGAGCACTGAAGCTTTCTTT
CASRWSTEAFF
>TRBJ2-1|TRBV27|TRBD2|few
TGTGCCAGCAGTTCTGGGACTAGCCCCCATGAGCAGTTCTTC
CASSSGTSPHEQFF
>TRBJ2-1|TRBV5-1|TRBD2|-
TGCGCCAGCAGCTTGGGAGTGACTAGCGGGAGGGCCAATGAGCAGTTCTTC
CASSLGVTSGRANEQFF
>TRBJ2-1|TRBV7-6|TRBD2|few
TGTGCCAGCAGCTATTCGGGCGCGGGGGCCTACAATGAGCAGTTCTTC
CASSYSGAGAYNEQFF
>TRBJ2-7|TRBV6-1|-|-
TGTGCCAGCAGCCCTCGACCCTACGAGCAGTACTTC
CASSPRPYEQYF
>TRBJ1-2|TRBV6-1|-|-
TGTGCCAGCAGGGTCGGGGGCGCATCGGCTGGCTACACCTTC
CASRVGGASAGYTF
>TRBJ1-2|TRBV5-1|-|-
TGCGCCAGCAGCTTGGTTCAGGGCTTACATGGCTACACCTTC
CASSLVQGLHGYTF
>TRBJ2-7|TRBV4-1|TRBD1|many
TGCGCCAGCAGTCCGGGACAGGGCCCCTCCTACGAGCAGTACTTC
CASSPGQGPSYEQYF
>TRBJ1-4|TRBV7-9|TRBD1|few
TGTGCCAGCAGCTTAACGCGGACAGGGGCAACTAATGAAAAACTGTTTTTT
CASSLTRTGATNEKLFF
>TRBJ1-2|TRBV3-1|TRBD1|many
TGTGCCAGCAGCCCGCCACAGGGGGCGCGGGGCTACACCTTC
CASSPPQGARGYTF
>TRBJ1-5|TRBV30|TRBD1|many
TGTGCCTGGAAACAGGGGAGCCAGCCCCAGCATTTT
CAWKQGSQPQHF
>TRBJ2-1|TRBV6-2/TRBV6-3|TRBD2|few
TGTGCCAGCAGTCCCCACCTAGCGGGGGCCAATGAGCAGTTCTTC
CASSPHLAGANEQFF
>TRBJ2-7|TRBV20-1|TRBD1|-
TGCGGACTTCCGCAGGGGGCGATCGACGAGCAGTACTTC
CGLPQGAIDEQYF
>TRBJ2-5|TRBV28|-|few
TGTGCCAGCAGTTCCCCACAATTAGAGACCCAGTACTTC
CASSSPQLETQYF
>TRBJ2-3|TRBV5-4|-|-
TGTGCCAGCACAGGGGCGAGTGTTACAGATACGCAGTATTTT
CASTGASVTDTQYF
>TRBJ2-1|TRBV7-6|-|many
TGTGCCAGCAGCTTAATTACCAATGAGCAGTTCTTC
CASSLITNEQFF
>TRBJ2-1|TRBV10-1|-|few
TGCGCCAGCAGTGAGTCTGGCGGTTCGCAGTTCTTC
CASSESGGSQFF
>TRBJ1-2|TRBV30|-|-
TGTGCCTTGGAGGTACGGGAGGGTATTAGCTATGGCTACACCTTC
CALEVREGISYGYTF
>TRBJ1-3|TRBV5-1|TRBD1|-
TGCGCCAGCAGCTCGCGGACAGGGGGAGGAAACACCATATATTTT
CASSSRTGGGNTIYF
>TRBJ1-2|TRBV20-1|-|-
TGCAGTGCTATCAAACCTAACTATGGCTACACCTTC
CSAIKPNYGYTF
>TRBJ1-1|TRBV12-3/TRBV12-4|TRBD1|-
TGTGCCAGCAAAGGGACAGGGGGCGGCACTGAAGCTTTCTTT
CASKGTGGGTEAFF
>TRBJ1-3|TRBV28|-|-
TGTGCCAGCAGTTTAATCAGCCGATCCTCTGGAAGCACCATATATTTT
CASSLISRSSGSTIYF
>TRBJ1-1|TRBV29-1|-|-
TGCAGCGTCCTCGACCGCCAGGGTGGTCGTGCTGAAGCTTTCTTT
CSVLDRQGGRAEAFF
>TRBJ1-6|TRBV12-3/TRBV12-4|-|once
TGTGCCAGCACTAGCGGCCTAGGGGGTTCACCCCTCCACTTT
CASTSGLGGSPLHF
>TRBJ2-7|TRBV5-1|TRBD2|-
TGCGCCAGCAGCTTGGCACCGGGACTAGGACTCGACGAGCAGTACTTC
CASSLAPGLGLDEQYF
>TRBJ1-2|TRBV2|-|many
TGTGCCAGCAGTGACAGGGTCTCCTATGGCTACACCTTC
CASSDRVSYGYTF
>TRBJ2-5|TRBV9|-|-
TGTGCCAGCACTACCAGGGCGGGAAGACAAGAGACCCAGTACTTC
CASTTRAGRQETQYF
>TRBJ2-1|TRBV27|-|-
TGTGCCAGCAGTCTATCAACCGGGGCCAGGGAGCAGTTCTTC
CASSLSTGAREQFF
>TRBJ2-7|TRBV27|TRBD2|-
TGTGCCAGCAGTTTCCAGGGACTAGCGGGTACCCCCTACGAGCAGTACTTC
CASSFQGLAGTPYEQYF
>TRBJ1-4|TRBV6-2/TRBV6-3|-|-
TGTGCCAGCAGCATCCGAGGCGAGAACTTCGAAAAACTGTTTTTT
CASSIRGENFEKLFF
>TRBJ1-2|TRBV28|-|many
TGTGCCAGCCTGGGACGGAAGAACTATGGCTACACCTTC
CASLGRKNYGYTF
>TRBJ2-7|TRBV5-1|TRBD2|many
TGCGCCAGCAGCTTGAACGGGGGGGCCGAGCAGTACTTC
CASSLNGGAEQYF
>TRBJ2-1|TRBV18|-|many
TGTGCCAGCTCACGAATCGAGGAGCAGTTCTTC
CASSRIEEQFF
>TRBJ2-2|TRBV20-1|TRBD2|-
TGCAGTGCCCCGGGACTAGCGGGGACGAACACCGGGGAGCTGTTTTTT
CSAPGLAGTNTGELFF
>TRBJ1-1|TRBV10-3|-|-
TGTGCCATCAAGTCAGAGAAGAACACTGAAGCTTTCTTT
CAIKSEKNTEAFF
>TRBJ2-1|TRBV6-1|TRBD1|few
TGTGCCAGCCGGGACAGATCCTACAATGAGCAGTTCTTC
CASRDRSYNEQFF